This T cell receptor beta chain was recorded in a study of chemoradiotherapy in HPV16-positive cancers. There are 16 residues in the CDR3. The method was immunoSEQ multiplex PCR; TCRdb's version includes in-frame clones alone and lacks a portion of them. The sample has thousands of clones, over 60% seen once. This clone was seen only once. What it binds is unknown. Whole-study results and caveats: Only two HPV16-positive patients supplied the functional HPV-specificity definition.

This sequence originates from a human donor with HPV-associated anogenital cancer. Sample: tumor tissue, taken from a patient who underwent chemoradiotherapy. V gene TRBV21-1 combines with J gene TRBJ2-1; TRBD1 was called by the table and not checked on the DNA. TRBV21-1 is marked as a pseudogene. Here the CDR3 reads CASSKRRGGLYNEQFF. CDR3 in DNA: TGTGCCAGCAGCAAACGGAGAGGGGGCCTATACAATGAGCAGTTCTTC.